The 28 T cell receptor beta chains listed next were all sequenced from one sample in a study of cytomegalovirus exposure and HLA in healthy donors (dated by TCRdb to 2016 to 2017). Library prep was done by the immunoSEQ multiplex PCR assay. For the multiplex PCR, a mixture combining 60 forward primers for TCR Vbeta segments and 13 reverse primers for TCR Jbeta segments was used. TCRdb took this table from immuneACCESS and kept in-frame rearrangements with V and J called. Such tables lack part of the clones; where checked against another copy, unresolved V genes explain under half of the gap, and the rest is unexplained. The sample profile shows around 80,000 clones; approximately 60% of them were found once. In total, the top ten clones hold 4.4% of the sample. The sequenced material came from PBMCs. These receptors were obtained from a male donor in good health and CMV-seropositive.

The rearrangement links TRBV7-9 to TRBJ2-3, with 11 bases fitting TRBD2. Losses at the gene ends were 5 bases for V and 2 bases for J; bases not matched to a gene: 3. CDR1 is SEHNR, CDR2 FQNEAQ, per germline (reference sequence). The CDR3 length is 15 residues. CDR3 in amino acids: CASSPGLADTDTQYF. Written as DNA, the CDR3 is TGTGCCAGCAGCCCGGGACTAGCGGACACAGATACGCAGTATTTT.

The chain carries TRBV5-1 and TRBJ2-3; TRBD1 matches 9 bases. This CDR3 comprises 14 residues. The junction had 7 bases not matched to a gene; V was cut back by 6 bases and J by 5 bases. The germline V gene encodes CDR1 SGHRS and CDR2 YFSETQ. CDR3 residues: CASTVGTGLDTQYF. The CDR3 DNA reads TGCGCCAGCACCGTCGGGACAGGGTTAGATACGCAGTATTTT.

The V gene is TRBV13, the J gene TRBJ2-4; D is perhaps TRBD1 (6 bases). V dropped 0 bases and J dropped 0 bases, with 9 bases sitting between them. CDR1 and CDR2 (germline): PRHDT, FYEKMQ (reference sequence). CDR3 length equals 16 residues. CDR3 bases: TGTGCCAGCAGCTTAGGGACAGGTGTAGCCAAAAACATTCAGTACTTC. This codes for CASSLGTGVAKNIQYF.

A few counts support this clone. The chain is built from TRBV6-1 and TRBJ2-4; D call uncertain. CDR1 and CDR2 (germline): MNHNS, SASEGT. CDR3 length equals 14 residues. Deletions cut 1 base from V and 0 bases from J, with 4 bases between. In DNA, the CDR3 is TGTGCCAGCAGTGAAGGAGTAGCCAAAAACATTCAGTACTTC. As protein: CASSEGVAKNIQYF.

This clone was observed once. The chain carries TRBV18 and TRBJ2-7; 9 nucleotides match TRBD1. CDR1 and CDR2 from the germline V gene are KGHSH and LQKENI. After removal of 1 base from V and 6 bases from J, the junction contained 4 bases not matched to a gene. This CDR3 is built from 14 residues. As DNA, the CDR3 is TGTGCCAGCTCACCACTGGAGACAGGGGGCGAGCAGTACTTC. This codes for CASSPLETGGEQYF.

This clone was counted between two and nine times. The V call is TRBV7-2, the J call TRBJ2-7; 7 bases fit TRBD2. Germline assignment: CDR1 SGHTA and CDR2 FQGNSA. The CDR3 runs 12 residues. V gave up 7 bases and J gave up 6 bases; unmatched junction bases: 6. The CDR3 spells CASTMRGGEQYF. CDR3 bases: TGTGCCAGCACCATGCGCGGGGGCGAGCAGTACTTC.

The rearrangement links TRBV6-5 to TRBJ2-2; D is possibly TRBD2 (6 bases). CDR1 MNHEY and CDR2 SVGAGI come from the germline V gene. The CDR3 consists of 15 residues. Trimming cost V 3 bases and J 6 bases, with 14 bases left between them. The CDR3 coding sequence is TGTGCCAGCAGTTATGGGGCGGGACTGGCCGGGGAGCTGTTTTTT. Translated, it gives CASSYGAGLAGELFF.

The chain employs TRBV7-2 and TRBJ2-5, with 8 bases matching TRBD1. The germline CDR1 and CDR2 sequences are SGHTA and FQGNSA. Losses at the gene ends were 4 bases for V and 4 bases for J; bases not matched to a gene: 2. The CDR3 sequence is 13 residues long. The CDR3 region has the DNA TGTGCCAGCAGCTCCGACAGGGGAGAGACCCAGTACTTC. This gives the protein CASSSDRGETQYF.

The J gene is TRBJ1-5, the V gene TRBV28, with D possibly being TRBD1 (5 bases). The V and J ends lost 1 base and 0 bases respectively, with 10 bases between them. The CDR3 has 16 residues. CDR1 is MDHEN and CDR2 is SYDVKM in the germline V gene. CDR3: CASSLSGIDSNQPQHF. The CDR3 DNA is TGTGCCAGCAGTTTATCAGGGATTGATAGCAATCAGCCCCAGCATTTT.

The chain carries TRBV4-2 and TRBJ2-6; weak D call: TRBD2 (5 bases). The V end lost 0 bases, the J end lost 4 bases, and 16 bases lay between the germline ends. The length of the CDR3 is 18 residues. The germline CDR1 and CDR2 sequences are LGHNA and YNFKEQ. CDR3 DNA: TGTGCCAGCAGCCAAGATCCGATTAATCCGGGGGGGGCCAACGTCCTGACTTTC. Its protein product is CASSQDPINPGGANVLTF.

The chain carries TRBV28 and TRBJ2-2; 14 nucleotides agree with TRBD2. CDR3 length: 17 residues. Germline V gene data show CDR1 as MDHEN and CDR2 as SYDVKM. Germline trimming cut 5 bases from V and 7 bases from J; bases unmatched to any gene: 9. In nucleotides, the CDR3 is TGTGCCAGCAGTCACCCCACAGGGACTAGCGGGAGCGGGGAGCTGTTTTTT. Protein sequence: CASSHPTGTSGSGELFF.

The chain is built from TRBV7-9 and TRBJ2-1; 7 nucleotides agree with TRBD2. V trimming: 5 bases; J trimming: 5 bases; junction bases outside the gene matches: 9. This CDR3 is built from 15 residues. Germline lookup yields CDR1 SEHNR and CDR2 FQNEAQ (reference sequence). The CDR3 DNA follows: TGTGCCAGCAGCAGCGGGCCGGGAGGAAACAATGAGCAGTTCTTC. Its translation is CASSSGPGGNNEQFF.

The chain recombines TRBV28 with TRBJ1-2; 9 bases align to TRBD1. CDR1 and CDR2 from the germline V gene are MDHEN and SYDVKM. The CDR3 loop spans 15 amino acids. The junction had 9 bases not matched to a gene; V was cut back by 3 bases and J by 7 bases. In nucleotides, the CDR3 is TGTGCCAGCAGTTTTGGGGGACAGGGCCGGACTGGCTACACCTTC. Translation gives CASSFGGQGRTGYTF.

The chain combines TRBV5-1 with TRBJ1-2; D perhaps matches TRBD1 (5 bases). The CDR3 loop spans 15 amino acids. The V gene lost 4 bases and the J gene lost 4 bases, with 17 bases spanning the gap. Germline loops: CDR1 SGHRS, CDR2 YFSETQ. CDR3: CASSPAVGQLYGYTF. The DNA for the CDR3 is TGCGCCAGCAGCCCGGCGGTGGGGCAGCTCTATGGCTACACCTTC.

In its sample, this clone was seen a few times. The V gene is TRBV9, the J gene TRBJ2-1; 10 nucleotides line up with TRBD2. Looked up from germline, CDR1 is SGDLS and CDR2 is YYNGEE. The CDR3 is 17 amino acids. V shed 0 bases, J shed 2 bases, and the junction held 5 bases outside the gene matches. DNA for the CDR3: TGTGCCAGCAGCGTAGAGGGGAGCGGGAGGGCCTACAATGAGCAGTTCTTC. Translated: CASSVEGSGRAYNEQFF.

J is TRBJ2-7 and V is TRBV7-2; a possible D gene is TRBD2 (5 bases). Per germline, CDR1 SGHTA and CDR2 FQGNSA. The CDR3 length is 11 residues. The V end lost 8 bases, the J end lost 3 bases, and 8 bases lay between the germline ends. The CDR3 region has the DNA TGTGCCAGCGGGAGCGGCTACGAGCAGTACTTC. It translates to CASGSGYEQYF.

This clone was picked up a small number of times. V and J are TRBV6-5 and TRBJ2-5, with 9 positions matching TRBD1. With V trimmed by 0 bases and J by 7 bases, 6 bases remained unmatched. The germline gives CDR1 MNHEY, CDR2 SVGAGI. This CDR3 is built from 15 residues. The CDR3 spells CASSYSTGGEGTQYF. The CDR3 DNA reads TGTGCCAGCAGTTACTCGACAGGGGGTGAAGGGACCCAGTACTTC.

This clone was observed a handful of times. This chain joins TRBV11-3 and TRBJ2-1, with TRBD1 as a possible D gene (6 bases). Looked up from germline, CDR1 is SGHNT and CDR2 is YENEEA. This CDR3 has 17 residues. Trimming shortened V by 3 bases and J by 5 bases, and 20 bases separated the two germline ends. CDR3 loop: CASSLGAPWGDNNEQFF. CDR3 coding DNA: TGTGCCAGCAGCTTGGGGGCCCCGTGGGGAGATAACAATGAGCAGTTCTTC.

This rearrangement joins TRBV4-1 to TRBJ1-1; TRBD1 agrees at 8 bases. V lost 3 bases and J lost 1; bases outside the gene matches: 7. The germline CDR1 and CDR2 sequences are MGHRA and YSYEKL. The CDR3 has 16 amino acids. Here the CDR3 DNA reads TGCGCCAGCAGCCATCCACCGGACAGGGCGAACACTGAAGCTTTCTTT. Its protein product is CASSHPPDRANTEAFF.

This clone has just a few counts. The CDR3 protein is CASSYSTGNQPQHF. The CDR3 nucleotides read TGTGCCAGCAGTTACTCGACAGGCAATCAGCCCCAGCATTTT. The genes are TRBV6-5 and TRBJ1-5; D is perhaps TRBD1 (5 bases). CDR3 size: 14 residues. Looked up from germline, CDR1 is MNHEY and CDR2 is SVGAGI. V was clipped by 0 bases and J by 2 bases, with 5 bases between them.

The CDR3 nucleotides are TGTGCCAGCAGCCGCTCCCATGGGCTTCTTAGCACAGATACGCAGTATTTT. Translation: CASSRSHGLLSTDTQYF. The gene calls are TRBV7-8 and TRBJ2-3; unclear D gene. The V end lost 5 bases, the J end lost 0 bases, and 18 bases lay between the germline ends. The CDR3 has 17 amino acids. From germline, CDR1 is SGHVS and CDR2 FQNEAQ.

This clone was counted once. The chain has TRBV12-5 and TRBJ2-5; 10 nucleotides agree with TRBD1. Germline-derived CDR1 and CDR2 are LGHNT and FRNRAP. The V segment lost 6 bases and the J segment 5 bases; nucleotides outside the gene matches: 9. CDR3 length: 15 residues. Here the CDR3 reads CASGTGQGSGETQYF. The CDR3, as DNA: TGTGCTAGTGGAACGGGACAGGGGTCGGGGGAGACCCAGTACTTC. The full variable domain, its missing parts supplied by reference TRBV12-5 and TRBJ2-5, is DARVTQTPRHKVTEMGQEVTMRCQPILGHNTVFWYRQTMMQGLELLAYFRNRAPLDDSGMPKDRFSAEMPDATLATLKIQPSEPRDSAVYFCASGTGQGSGETQYFGPGTRLLVL.

The genes are TRBV19 and TRBJ2-7; 8 nucleotides align to TRBD2. After removal of 2 bases from V and 7 bases from J, the junction contained 7 bases not matched to a gene. The germline V gene has CDR1 LNHDA and CDR2 SQIVND (reference sequence). CDR3 size: 14 residues. The CDR3 here is CASSISGGVLEQYF. In nucleotides, the CDR3 is TGTGCCAGTAGTATATCCGGGGGGGTTTTGGAGCAGTACTTC.

This chain joins TRBV19 and TRBJ2-1; D is undetermined. The CDR3 length is 9 residues. Trimming cost V 8 bases and J 10 bases, with 6 bases left between them. Germline lookup yields CDR1 LNHDA and CDR2 SQIVND (reference sequence). CDR3 protein: CASSREQFF. For the CDR3, the DNA is TGTGCCAGTTCTCGGGAGCAGTTCTTC.

The V and J genes are TRBV5-4 and TRBJ2-3, with 9 bases fitting TRBD1. V was pared by 5 bases and J by 7 bases, with 11 bases of the junction left unmatched. Germline V CDR1 and CDR2: SGHNT, YYREEE (reference sequence). The CDR3 length is 15 residues. The DNA for the CDR3 is TGTGCCAGCAGTCTGGGACAGGGTTTGGGGCATACGCAGTATTTT. Translation: CASSLGQGLGHTQYF.

The V call is TRBV5-8, the J call TRBJ2-7; 9 bases map to TRBD1. The trim removed 4 bases at V and 3 bases at J, leaving 8 bases unmatched. Per germline, CDR1 SGHTS and CDR2 YDEGEE. CDR3 length: 15 residues. The DNA of the CDR3 is TGTGCCAGCAGCCCGGGACAGGGAGGGATCTACGAGCAGTACTTC. Translation gives CASSPGQGGIYEQYF.

V usage is TRBV7-2 and J usage is TRBJ2-7; 11 bases fit TRBD1. This CDR3 has 15 amino acids. CDR1 and CDR2 (germline): SGHTA, FQGNSA. J gave up 9 bases and V 1 base, and 8 bases lay outside the gene matches. The CDR3 loop reads CASSLGGTGGGGQYF. The CDR3 region has the DNA TGTGCCAGCAGCTTAGGGGGGACAGGGGGAGGGGGGCAGTACTTC.

The rearrangement links TRBV7-8 to TRBJ2-7, with 11 bases identical to TRBD1. The germline V gene has CDR1 SGHVS and CDR2 FQNEAQ. With V trimmed by 3 bases and J by 6 bases, 4 bases remained unmatched. The CDR3 loop spans 14 amino acids. CDR3 in amino acids: CASSFRDRGGEQYF. CDR3 DNA: TGTGCCAGCAGCTTCCGGGACAGGGGGGGCGAGCAGTACTTC.